The 6 T cell receptor beta chains reported below all come from one sample, sequenced in a study of identifying expanded T cells in peripheral blood. Assay: immunoSEQ multiplex PCR; the TCRdb copy retains only in-frame clones and omits some. The data show 130,000 or so clones, with around 84% seen just once and 3.3% held by the top ten. Input material: blood. All receptors derive from a person aged 18 to 70 in good health.

The V and J genes are TRBV6-1 and TRBJ2-7; D is ambiguous. The V gene's germline CDR1 is MNHNS and CDR2 SASEGT. This CDR3 comprises 16 residues. Trimming pared 2 bases from V and 2 bases from J, leaving 16 bases between. The CDR3 region is CASSEHGTSGAYEQYF. The CDR3 nucleotides are TGTGCCAGCAGTGAACACGGAACATCTGGGGCCTACGAGCAGTACTTC.

This chain links TRBV18 with TRBJ1-1; D unclear. Germline V gene lookup returns CDR1 KGHSH and CDR2 LQKENI. V was cut by 10 bases and J by 4 bases, with 13 bases left in between. The CDR3 runs to 12 residues. CDR3 nucleotides: TGTGCCACCCAGGCAGGTAGCACTGAAGCTTTCTTT. It is translated as CATQAGSTEAFF.

In its sample, this clone was seen a few times. The chain employs TRBV4-1 and TRBJ1-2, with 7 bases matching TRBD1. After removal of 1 base from V and 5 bases from J, the junction contained 10 bases not matched to a gene. From germline, CDR1 is MGHRA and CDR2 YSYEKL. The CDR3 has 16 amino acids. The CDR3 spells CASSQVKRGLGYGYTF. The CDR3 DNA reads as TGCGCCAGCAGCCAAGTAAAAAGGGGGCTAGGGTATGGCTACACCTTC.

The rearrangement links TRBV7-2 to TRBJ2-7; 12 nucleotides match TRBD2. CDR3 length: 18 amino acids. Trimming took 5 bases from V and 4 from J; bases not matched to a gene: 15. From germline, CDR1 is SGHTA and CDR2 FQGNSA. DNA of the CDR3: TGTGCCAGCAGCCTCACGCGAATACTAGCGGGGGGAAGTTACGAGCAGTACTTC. Protein sequence: CASSLTRILAGGSYEQYF.

This clone was seen a few times. One end of the junction does not line up with germline, which may come from a read error. V and J are TRBV5-1 and TRBJ1-1; tentative D call: TRBD1 (5 bases). This CDR3 spans 15 amino acids. Germline V gene sequence: CDR1 SGHRS, CDR2 YFSETQ. DNA for the CDR3: TGTGCCAGCAGCTTGGAGGGGCGCATGAACACTGAAGCTTTCTTT. It encodes CASSLEGRMNTEAFF.

V gene TRBV18 combines with J gene TRBJ1-4; 8 positions agree with TRBD1. The CDR3 is 15 amino acids. V lost 3 bases to trimming and J lost 3 bases; unmatched junction nucleotides: 3. CDR1 and CDR2 (germline): KGHSH, LQKENI. The CDR3 reads CASSPGQGSNEKLFF. The CDR3 nucleotides read TGTGCCAGCTCACCCGGACAGGGTTCTAATGAAAAACTGTTTTTT.